The TCR beta chain under discussion was sequenced for a study of shared clonotypes between healthy human individuals. Looking at the study overall: A couple of women and a few men aged 18 to 49 made up the donors.

Germline CDR1 is SGHDT and CDR2 is YYEEEE. CDR3 length: 14 amino acids. The V and J ends lost 1 base and 5 bases respectively, with 10 bases between them. Profiled with immunoSEQ multiplex PCR; TCRdb holds only in-frame clones, not every one. The table shows about 2 million clones, with 85% to 95% occurring only once. Naive CD8 cells lacked CD45RO, underwent positive selection for CCR7 and left out terminally differentiated effector memory CD45RA+ cells. The material sequenced was naive CD8+ T cells sorted from blood. This chain joins TRBV5-6 and TRBJ2-1, with D possibly matching TRBD2 (6 bases). The TCR was taken from a man aged 18 to 29 in good health. The CDR3 sequence is CASSLLLADNEQFF. The DNA for the CDR3 is TGTGCCAGCAGCTTGTTGTTAGCGGACAATGAGCAGTTCTTC.